This paragraph covers one TCR beta chain sequence. These data come from a study of glioma-infiltrating T cells after dendritic cell vaccination. Study in general: Glioblastoma patients came from Phase I and II dendritic cell vaccination trials.

TCRB CDR3 was amplified from 2 ug genomic DNA or less. TCRdb's table, derived via immunoSEQ multiplex PCR, lists solely in-frame clones and lacks some. The sample yields tens of thousands of clones, around 83% seen once. This CDR3 has 13 amino acids. V lost 6 bases, J lost 7 bases, and 12 bases lay in between. Germline lookup yields CDR1 MRHNA and CDR2 SNTAGT. Time point here: after dendritic cell vaccination, including at tumor progression/relapse. PBMC sampling occurred before vaccination, two weeks after the third dose, and at progression. The sequence derives from a human donor with glioblastoma. Specimen: blood, collected after dendritic cell vaccination. This chain joins TRBV6-4 and TRBJ1-4; D perhaps matches TRBD1 (6 bases). CDR3 sequence: CASRDSWSEKLFF. Written as DNA, the CDR3 is TGTGCCAGCAGGGACAGTTGGAGTGAAAAACTGTTTTTT.